This TCR beta chain was observed in a study of T cell repertoires in cytomegalovirus infection. Study-wide context: Based on public TCR beta signatures, there were indications of CMV infection and of a matching HLA type.

TCRdb called the reads again in MiXCR, with one record for every CDR3 protein. This sample carries hundreds of thousands of distinct CDR3 sequences, roughly 26% of them seen once, and the ten largest clones take 8%. Study-wide results and caveats: CMV carriers having the relevant HLA were flagged by cumulative public TCR beta family frequency. CMV-specific TCR beta clonotypes restricted by HLA-C were the ones dominating the ex vivo response.

This clonotype turned up a few times. Antigen specificity is unknown. The CDR3 is 15 amino acids. Germline V gene data show CDR1 as MDHEN and CDR2 as SYDVKM. With 7 bases clipped from V and 1 base from J, the junction kept 6 bases outside the gene matches. This TCR derives from a human donor in good health (CMV status not recorded). Some clones in this sample may be carry-over from other donors' samples. The chain is built from TRBV28 and TRBJ1-5, with TRBD1 identical over 8 bases. Sequencing was done on a sample of CD8+ T cells from PBMCs. CDR3 residues: CASTYQGASNQPQHF. CDR3 in DNA: TGTGCCAGCACCTACCAGGGGGCCAGCAATCAGCCCCAGCATTTT.